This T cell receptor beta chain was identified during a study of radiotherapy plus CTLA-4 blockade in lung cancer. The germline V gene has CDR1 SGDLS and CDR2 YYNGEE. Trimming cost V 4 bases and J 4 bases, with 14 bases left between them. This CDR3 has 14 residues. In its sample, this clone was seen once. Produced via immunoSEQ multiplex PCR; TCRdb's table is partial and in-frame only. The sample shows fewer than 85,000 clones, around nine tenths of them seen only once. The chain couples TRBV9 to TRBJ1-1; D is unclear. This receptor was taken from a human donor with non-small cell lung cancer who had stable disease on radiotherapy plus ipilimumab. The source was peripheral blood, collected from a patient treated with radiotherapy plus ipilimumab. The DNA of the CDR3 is TGTGCCAGCAGCCCCGAGTGGGTGAGCACTGAAGCTTTCTTT. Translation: CASSPEWVSTEAFF.